This T cell receptor beta chain appears in the sequencing data of a study of cytomegalovirus exposure and HLA in healthy donors. About the study: Previous work identified 95 million to 120 million unique TCR beta sequences from 150 million to 200 million T cells. There were about 85 million unique TCRs (from HLA-typed donors) in an early data release. General study results and limits: The classifier reportedly diagnosed cytomegalovirus status with high specificity and sensitivity. As a later analysis showed, several of the most significant clusters appeared to be linked to common viral pathogens.

The PCR employed 60 Vbeta primers together with 13 Jbeta primers. Libraries were prepared by immunoSEQ multiplex PCR; TCRdb keeps only in-frame clonotypes and omits some of them. The sample has some 170,000 clones, about four fifths seen once; the top ten hold about 4.8%. On this clone itself: Its matching antigen is unknown.

V lost 5 bases, J lost 4 bases, and 12 bases lay in between. Germline V gene sequence: CDR1 SQVTM, CDR2 ANQGSEA. The CDR3 consists of 13 residues. The sample consisted of PBMCs. This clonotype was obtained from a man aged 25-45 years in good health and CMV-seronegative. The chain carries TRBV29-1 and TRBJ1-5; D remains unclear. The CDR3 protein is CSVLWGGNQPQHF. The CDR3 region has the DNA TGCAGCGTTCTCTGGGGAGGTAATCAGCCCCAGCATTTT.